The clone carrying this T cell receptor beta chain was counted between two and nine times. The data were obtained in a study of T-cell memory formation after mild COVID-19. Losses at the gene ends were 2 bases for V and 7 bases for J; bases not matched to a gene: 2. Germline CDR1 MNHEY, CDR2 SVGEGT. The CDR3 contains 13 residues. In TCRdb, the 5' RACE reads were re-called with MiXCR into one record per CDR3 protein. The sample holds about 100,000 distinct CDR3 sequences, around 10% seen once. This chain joins TRBV6-2 or TRBV6-3 and TRBJ1-5, with 7 bases aligning to TRBD1. The sequenced sample was PBMCs or a T cell subset sorted from them (not recorded which). The sequence was collected from a man aged 18 to 30 who had mild COVID-19 (a few samples of this study predate the infection). Cell type and time point are not known. CDR3 nucleotides: TGTGCCAGCAGTTACAGGGGGCACCAGCCCCAGCATTTT. Protein product: CASSYRGHQPQHF.